Listed here are 31 T cell receptor beta chains from one sample, sequenced in a study of chemoradiotherapy in HPV16-positive cancers. Measured with immunoSEQ multiplex PCR; TCRdb has only the in-frame clones, and not every one. The sample records several thousand clones, about 80% being singletons. The sequences come from tumor tissue, collected from a patient who underwent chemoradiotherapy. The source is a human donor with HPV-associated anogenital cancer.

This clone was observed once. The J gene is TRBJ2-7, the V gene TRBV4-1; D may correspond to TRBD1 or TRBD2 (6 bases each). This CDR3 has 15 residues. V lost 4 bases, J lost 4 bases, and 17 bases lay in between. The germline V gene has CDR1 MGHRA and CDR2 YSYEKL. The CDR3 DNA reads TGCGCCAGCAGCCCGCCCGGGGGCAGGACTTACGAGCAGTACTTC. This codes for CASSPPGGRTYEQYF.

V and J are TRBV9 and TRBJ2-4; 7 nucleotides line up with TRBD2. The CDR3 consists of 12 residues. Germline CDR1 SGDLS, CDR2 YYNGEE. After removal of 3 bases from V and 6 bases from J, the junction contained 0 bases not matched to a gene. The CDR3 loop is CASSGGGNIQYF. The CDR3 nucleotides read TGTGCCAGCAGCGGCGGGGGAAACATTCAGTACTTC.

The chain joins TRBV30 to TRBJ2-6; D may be TRBD2 (5 bases). The germline V and J ends were trimmed by 2 bases and 3 bases, with 11 bases remaining between them. This CDR3 has 15 residues. Germline V gene data show CDR1 as GTSNPN and CDR2 as SVGIG (reference sequence). The CDR3 reads CAWSPGGLGANVLTF. The CDR3 region has the DNA TGTGCCTGGAGTCCTGGAGGACTTGGGGCCAACGTCCTGACTTTC.

This sequence joins TRBV19 and TRBJ1-2; a possible D gene is TRBD1 (5 bases). The CDR3 extends over 16 amino acids. Germline CDR1 and CDR2: LNHDA and SQIVND (reference sequence). Trimming took 5 bases from V and 7 from J, leaving 23 bases between them. The CDR3 nucleotides read TGTGCCAGTAGTGGGTCCCGACGAGGGGAAAGCGGTGGCTACACCTTC. As protein: CASSGSRRGESGGYTF.

This chain connects TRBV30 to TRBJ2-7; perhaps TRBD2 as D (6 bases). CDR1 and CDR2 from the germline V gene are GTSNPN and SVGIG (reference sequence). The CDR3 sequence is 12 residues long. Trimming cost V 5 bases and J 5 bases, with 13 bases left between them. CDR3: CAWERRGNEQYF. The CDR3 coding sequence is TGTGCCTGGGAACGACGGGGGAACGAGCAGTACTTC.

This CDR3 reads CASSLRRWQGADEQYF. DNA for the CDR3: TGTGCCAGCAGCCTGAGGCGGTGGCAGGGGGCGGACGAGCAGTACTTC. The chain carries TRBV11-1 and TRBJ2-7; 8 bases fit TRBD1. Trimming at V came to 5 bases and at J to 5 bases, leaving 14 bases not matched to a gene. Looked up from germline, CDR1 is SGHAT and CDR2 is FQDESV (reference sequence). The CDR3 totals 16 residues.

CDR3 coding DNA: TGTGCCAGCAGTTCCCCTGGGACAGGGAATCAGCCCCAGCATTTT. Amino acids: CASSSPGTGNQPQHF. The V call is TRBV6-6, the J call TRBJ1-5; 9 bases agree with TRBD1. Germline V gene sequence: CDR1 MNHNY, CDR2 SVGAGI (reference sequence). V was clipped by 4 bases and J by 4 bases; unmatched bases: 5. This CDR3 has 15 residues.

CDR3 residues: CASSQGMGQGRYEQYF. The CDR3 coding sequence is TGCGCCAGCAGCCAAGGAATGGGACAGGGGCGATACGAGCAGTACTTC. The gene calls are TRBV4-1 and TRBJ2-7; 10 positions match TRBD1. The CDR3 runs 16 residues. V was clipped by 1 base and J by 4 bases; unmatched bases: 7. Germline lookup yields CDR1 MGHRA and CDR2 YSYEKL.

The chain recombines TRBV6-5 with TRBJ2-1, with D uncertain. Germline V gene data show CDR1 as MNHEY and CDR2 as SVGAGI. CDR3 length: 12 amino acids. The V end was cut by 6 bases, the J end by 9 bases, with 12 bases between. CDR3 residues: CASRDSVGEQFF. The CDR3 DNA reads as TGTGCCAGCAGGGATTCCGTCGGTGAGCAGTTCTTC.

The chain uses TRBV7-9 and TRBJ2-1; possible D gene TRBD1, 7 bases. The germline V gene has CDR1 SEHNR and CDR2 FQNEAQ (reference sequence). The CDR3 is 13 residues long. The ends were cut back, 0 bases at V and 14 bases at J, with 14 bases in the middle. The CDR3 loop reads CASSLAQGEAEFF. CDR3 sequence (DNA): TGTGCCAGCAGCTTAGCCCAGGGGGAGGCCGAGTTCTTC.

This rearrangement joins TRBV5-1 to TRBJ1-4; tentatively, D is TRBD1 (5 bases). V was trimmed by 4 bases and J by 0 bases, leaving 10 bases between them. The CDR3 length is 15 residues. The germline CDR1 and CDR2 sequences are SGHRS and YFSETQ. The CDR3 bases are TGCGCCAGCAGCCTCGACAGCTCAACTAATGAAAAACTGTTTTTT. It translates to CASSLDSSTNEKLFF.

The rearrangement uses TRBV2 and TRBJ2-2; TRBD1 matches 9 bases. The germline gives CDR1 SNHLY, CDR2 FYNNEI. V dropped 5 bases and J dropped 6; count of bases not matched to a gene: 7. There are 15 residues in the CDR3. CDR3 region: CASSLGTGKAGELFF. The CDR3 DNA reads TGTGCCAGCAGTCTTGGGACAGGGAAGGCCGGGGAGCTGTTTTTT.

J is TRBJ2-3 and V is TRBV15; TRBD2 might be the D (7 bases). Germline-derived CDR1 and CDR2 are LNHNV and YYDKDF (reference sequence). Trimming shortened V by 0 bases and J by 4 bases, and 11 bases separated the two germline ends. The CDR3 spans 15 residues. CDR3 DNA sequence: TGTGCCACCAGCAGAGACAGGGGAGGGGCAGATACGCAGTATTTT. This gives the protein CATSRDRGGADTQYF.

This clone was counted a single time. The CDR3 is CASSFRGGQVVYEQYF. The CDR3 DNA is TGTGCCAGCAGCTTTAGAGGCGGACAGGTTGTCTACGAGCAGTACTTC. This sequence joins TRBV7-8 and TRBJ2-7; 7 bases agree with TRBD1. The V segment lost 3 bases and the J segment 3 bases; nucleotides outside the gene matches: 11. Looked up from germline, CDR1 is SGHVS and CDR2 is FQNEAQ. The CDR3 runs to 16 residues.

V gene TRBV28 combines with J gene TRBJ2-1, with 14 bases identical to TRBD2. J was trimmed by 6 bases and V by 6 bases; bases with no gene match: 4. Germline CDR1 reads MDHEN; CDR2 reads SYDVKM. The CDR3 length is 15 residues. The CDR3 loop reads CASSLGTSGSNEQFF. CDR3 in DNA: TGTGCCAGCAGCTTAGGGACTAGCGGGAGCAATGAGCAGTTCTTC.

The chain employs TRBV19 and TRBJ1-2; TRBD1 is a possible D gene (6 bases). The germline V and J ends were trimmed by 4 bases and 4 bases, with 13 bases remaining between them. This CDR3 is 14 amino acids long. CDR1 is LNHDA and CDR2 is SQIVND in the germline V gene (reference sequence). The CDR3 here is CASSTQIQGYGYTF. The CDR3 DNA follows: TGTGCCAGTAGTACACAGATACAGGGCTATGGCTACACCTTC.

Only one count was recorded for this clone. The genes are TRBV27 and TRBJ2-3, with 14 bases aligning to TRBD2. Germline V gene sequence: CDR1 MNHEY, CDR2 SMNVEV (reference sequence). The ends lost 5 bases at V and 5 bases at J; junction bases unmatched: 9. There are 17 residues in the CDR3. CDR3 loop: CASSRPGTSGRGDTQYF. The CDR3 nucleotides read TGTGCCAGCAGTCGCCCCGGGACTAGCGGGAGAGGAGATACGCAGTATTTT.

The chain joins TRBV5-6 to TRBJ1-3, with TRBD1 as a possible D gene (5 bases). This CDR3 spans 14 amino acids. Deletions cut 1 base from V and 2 bases from J, with 7 bases between. Germline-derived CDR1 and CDR2 are SGHDT and YYEEEE. The CDR3 DNA is TGTGCCAGCAGCTTGCGGGGGACTGGAAACACCATATATTTT. Protein: CASSLRGTGNTIYF.

The chain uses TRBV9 and TRBJ2-7; 8 bases map to TRBD2. The CDR3 consists of 13 residues. V trimming: 4 bases; J trimming: 1 base; junction bases outside the gene matches: 1. Per the germline V gene, CDR1 is SGDLS and CDR2 is YYNGEE. The CDR3 coding sequence is TGTGCCAGCAGCCGGGGGGGTTCCTACGAGCAGTACTTC. Amino acids: CASSRGGSYEQYF. Drawing the rest from reference TRBV9 and TRBJ2-7, the complete variable domain is DSGVTQTPKHLITATGQRVTLRCSPRSGDLSVYWYQQSLDQGLQFLIQYYNGEERAKGNILERFSAQQFPDLHSELNLSSLELGDSALYFCASSRGGSYEQYFGPGTRLTVT.

Comments on this clone: The final CDR3 position lacks the conserved phenylalanine or tryptophan, pointing to a likely read error. This rearrangement joins TRBV5-1 to TRBJ1-1, with D tentatively TRBD1 (6 bases). V lost 2 bases and J lost 3, with 14 bases in between. Germline CDR1 and CDR2: SGHRS and YFSETQ. The CDR3 covers 15 residues. CDR3 sequence reads: CASSLYTGLDTEAFL. In DNA, the CDR3 is TGCGCCAGCAGCTTATATACAGGGCTGGACACTGAAGCTTTCCTT.

This clone appeared once. J is TRBJ2-6 and V is TRBV11-2; no clear D. Germline CDR1 reads SGHAT; CDR2 reads FQNNGV. The CDR3 totals 16 residues. Trimming stripped 0 bases from V and 1 base from J, with 7 bases between. In nucleotides, the CDR3 is TGTGCCAGCAGCTTAGATTTCCAGTCTGGGGCCAACGTCCTGACTTTC. Amino acids: CASSLDFQSGANVLTF.

V gene TRBV6-6 combines with J gene TRBJ1-2; 8 nucleotides match TRBD1. Unmatched junction bases numbered 5, after V lost 6 bases and J lost 8 bases. CDR1 and CDR2 from the germline V gene are MNHNY and SVGAGI (reference sequence). The length of the CDR3 is 12 residues. CDR3 bases: TGTGCCAGCAGCCAGGGGGCTGGCGGCTACACCTTC. This codes for CASSQGAGGYTF.

The chain has TRBV18 and TRBJ1-4, with TRBD1 matching over 9 bases. The CDR3 is 18 amino acids. Germline lookup yields CDR1 KGHSH and CDR2 LQKENI. The V gene end was trimmed by 5 bases and the J gene end by 8 bases; junction bases not matched to a gene: 18. CDR3 protein: CASSSNRGRRGYVEKLFF. DNA of the CDR3: TGTGCCAGCTCATCGAACAGGGGGCGTCGGGGTTATGTAGAAAAACTGTTTTTT.

V gene TRBV7-2 combines with J gene TRBJ2-1, with 8 positions matching TRBD2. The V gene end was trimmed by 0 bases and the J gene end by 0 bases; junction bases not matched to a gene: 10. CDR3 length: 19 residues. Germline loops: CDR1 SGHTA, CDR2 FQGNSA. CDR3 protein: CASSLASVLAGSSYNEQFF. For the CDR3, the DNA is TGTGCCAGCAGCTTAGCGTCGGTTCTAGCGGGCAGCTCCTACAATGAGCAGTTCTTC.

The V call is TRBV11-2, the J call TRBJ1-4; TRBD1 is a possible D gene (6 bases). Trimming shortened V by 2 bases and J by 8 bases, and 15 bases separated the two germline ends. The CDR3 totals 15 residues. Germline V gene data show CDR1 as SGHAT and CDR2 as FQNNGV. In nucleotides, the CDR3 is TGTGCCAGCAGCTTATCGCCTACAGGGATCGAAAAACTGTTTTTT. Translated, it gives CASSLSPTGIEKLFF.

The chain is built from TRBV19 and TRBJ2-5; 9 bases map to TRBD1. The germline V gene encodes CDR1 LNHDA and CDR2 SQIVND (reference sequence). Trimming removed 5 bases from V and 4 bases from J; junction bases left unmatched: 5. The CDR3 spans 14 residues. CDR3 sequence: CASSGTGLSETQYF. In DNA, the CDR3 is TGTGCCAGTAGTGGGACAGGGCTATCAGAGACCCAGTACTTC.

The chain couples TRBV6-1 to TRBJ2-1; 7 bases match TRBD2. The CDR3 is made up of 16 amino acids. The ends lost 0 bases at V and 3 bases at J; junction bases unmatched: 5. Germline-derived CDR1 and CDR2 are MNHNS and SASEGT. This chain's CDR3 is CASSEAESSGYNEQFF. DNA for the CDR3: TGTGCCAGCAGTGAAGCGGAGTCTAGCGGCTACAATGAGCAGTTCTTC.

This chain links TRBV4-3 with TRBJ2-3; the match to TRBD1 covers 9 bases. The germline V gene has CDR1 LGHNA and CDR2 YSLEER. V lost 1 base to trimming and J lost 4 bases; unmatched junction nucleotides: 6. The CDR3 covers 16 residues. The CDR3: CASSQARQGGADTQYF. DNA for the CDR3: TGCGCCAGCAGCCAAGCCCGACAGGGGGGCGCAGATACGCAGTATTTT.

The rearrangement links TRBV25-1 to TRBJ1-1; no definite D call. The ends were cut back, 5 bases at V and 0 bases at J, with 4 bases in the middle. CDR1 and CDR2 from the germline V gene are MGHDK and SYGVNS. The CDR3 is 12 amino acids. CDR3 in amino acids: CASSNMNTEAFF. The CDR3, as DNA: TGTGCCAGCAGTAACATGAACACTGAAGCTTTCTTT. Using reference TRBV25-1 and TRBJ1-1 for the parts outside the CDR3, the full variable domain is EADIYQTPRYLVIGTGKKITLECSQTMGHDKMYWYQQDPGMELHLIHYSYGVNSTEKGDLSSESTVSRIRTEHFPLTLESARPSHTSQYLCASSNMNTEAFFGQGTRLTVV.

This chain joins TRBV30 and TRBJ1-6, with 8 nucleotides matching TRBD1. This CDR3 is built from 13 residues. The trim removed 2 bases at V and 10 bases at J, leaving 4 bases unmatched. Per germline, CDR1 GTSNPN and CDR2 SVGIG (reference sequence). The CDR3 region has the DNA TGTGCCTGGAGTCGACAGGGGAGGTCACCCCTCCACTTT. It specifies CAWSRQGRSPLHF.

The V and J genes are TRBV20-1 and TRBJ1-1, with a tentative D call TRBD1 (5 bases). Germline CDR1 reads DFQATT; CDR2 reads SNEGSKA (reference sequence). V was clipped by 6 bases and J by 7 bases, with 12 bases between them. The length of the CDR3 is 11 residues. CDR3 nucleotide sequence: TGCAGTGCAAAGCGGGGCTATGAAGCTTTCTTT. As protein: CSAKRGYEAFF.